One sample yielded the 8 T cell receptor beta chains listed below, sequenced in a study of CD8 T cells in ankylosing spondylitis. Regarding the study as a whole: Among TCR beta sequences, a motif of about 8 highly homologous variants appeared characteristic of ankylosing spondylitis blood.

One entry per CDR3 protein results from TCRdb running MiXCR on the 5' RACE reads. The repertoire consists of roughly 300,000 distinct CDR3 sequences, with less than 9.5% occurring once and the leading ten covering roughly 15%. What these receptors recognize is not known. Sequenced input: blood, either unsorted or a sorted T cell fraction (not recorded which). The source is a male donor with ankylosing spondylitis.

This clonotype was counted between two and nine times. The chain couples TRBV4-1 to TRBJ2-7; D gene unclear. Trimming took off 5 bases at V and 5 bases at J, with 13 bases between the two ends. CDR1 MGHRA and CDR2 YSYEKL come from the germline V gene. This CDR3 comprises 13 residues. DNA of the CDR3: TGCGCCAGCAGCTATCTAGTTCGGGACGAGCAGTACTTC. Residues: CASSYLVRDEQYF.

V gene TRBV29-1 combines with J gene TRBJ1-1, with a tentative D call TRBD1 (5 bases). Germline CDR1 is SQVTM and CDR2 is ANQGSEA. V shed 3 bases and J shed 4 bases, with 12 bases lying between them. The length of the CDR3 is 13 residues. The CDR3 loop is CSVDVRGGTEAFF. As DNA, the CDR3 is TGCAGCGTTGACGTTAGGGGAGGCACTGAAGCTTTCTTT. The variable domain in full, with the rest retrieved from reference TRBV29-1 and TRBJ1-1, is SAVISQKPSRDICQRGTSLTIQCQVDSQVTMMFWYRQQPGQSLTLIATANQGSEATYESGFVIDKFPISRPNLTFSTLTVSNMSPEDSSIYLCSVDVRGGTEAFFGQGTRLTVV.

This clonotype was observed a few times. V is TRBV29-1 and J is TRBJ2-7, with TRBD1 matching 9 bases. Germline trimming cut 0 bases from V and 3 bases from J; bases unmatched to any gene: 6. The CDR3 spans 15 residues. Germline assignment: CDR1 SQVTM and CDR2 ANQGSEA. The CDR3 bases are TGCAGCGTTGAAGAAACGACAGGGGGGTTCTACGAGCAGTACTTC. Amino acid sequence: CSVEETTGGFYEQYF.

This clonotype was seen at least ten times. J is TRBJ2-3 and V is TRBV19; 10 bases are shared with TRBD2. Germline CDR1 and CDR2: LNHDA and SQIVND (reference sequence). J was trimmed by 4 bases and V by 6 bases; bases with no gene match: 7. The CDR3 has 15 amino acids. This CDR3 is CASSQLAGISDTQYF. The CDR3 nucleotides are TGTGCCAGTAGCCAACTAGCGGGAATCTCAGATACGCAGTATTTT.

This chain connects TRBV4-1 to TRBJ1-1; D remains unclear. CDR3 length equals 14 residues. Germline V gives CDR1 MGHRA, CDR2 YSYEKL. The V and J ends lost 0 bases and 1 base respectively, with 6 bases between them. The CDR3 protein is CASSQDARNTEAFF. The CDR3 DNA follows: TGCGCCAGCAGCCAAGACGCACGGAACACTGAAGCTTTCTTT.

The chain joins TRBV6-1 to TRBJ2-5, with D hard to call. The CDR3 extends over 15 amino acids. Looked up from germline, CDR1 is MNHNS and CDR2 is SASEGT. Trimming stripped 2 bases from V and 7 bases from J, with 17 bases between. DNA of the CDR3: TGTGCCAGCAGTGAACTTGCGGTGAGAGGAGTGACCCAGTACTTC. Its protein product is CASSELAVRGVTQYF.

A note on this clonotype: The junction differs from germline at one of its ends, possibly a read error. This chain connects TRBV5-1 to TRBJ2-3; 7 positions agree with TRBD1. This CDR3 is built from 14 residues. Per germline, CDR1 SGHRS and CDR2 YFSETQ. CDR3 region: CASSPGQHTDTRYF. The DNA for the CDR3 is TGCGCCAGCAGCCCGGGACAGCACACAGATACGCGGTATTTT.

Remarks on this clonotype: This may be a read error: a much more frequent sequence differs by one nucleotide. The chain recombines TRBV11-2 with TRBJ2-3; D not certain. There are 14 residues in the CDR3. Looked up from germline, CDR1 is SGHAT and CDR2 is FQNNGV. V was shortened by 3 bases and J by 2 bases, with 9 bases between the two germline ends. The CDR3 region is CASSFTVNTDTQYF. Written as DNA, the CDR3 is TGTGCCAGCAGCTTCACAGTTAACACAGATACGCAGTATTTT. Full variable domain (outside the CDR3, taken from reference TRBV11-2 and TRBJ2-3): EAGVAQSPRYKIIEKRQSVAFWCNPISGHATLYWYQQILGQGPKLLIQFQNNGVVDDSQLPKDRFSAERLKGVDSTLKIQPAKLEDSAVYLCASSFTVNTDTQYFGPGTRLTVL.